Listed below are T cell receptor beta chains from one sample, sequenced in a study of shared clonotypes between healthy human individuals. The data were produced by immunoSEQ multiplex PCR, yet TCRdb's version contains in-frame clones alone and is incomplete. The sample lists some 320,000 clones, about nine tenths seen once, with roughly 15% in the top ten. Sequenced: memory CD8+ T cells sorted from blood. The source of these receptors is a man between 18 and 35 years old in good health. The CDR3 runs from the conserved cysteine through the conserved F or W. The order of the fields is CDR3 protein, CDR3 DNA, D gene, V gene, J gene, clone size. The D gene is left open where the match is weak. Expanded clones are given a class, and other clones once, few, many or no size at all.

CDR3aa: CASSPSGLPPETQYF
CDR3nt: TGTGCCAGCAGTCCGTCGGGACTCCCGCCGGAGACCCAGTACTTC
d_gene: .
v_gene: TRBV27
j_gene: TRBJ2-5
abundance: once

CDR3aa: CASSESLRTTNEKLFF
CDR3nt: TGCGCCAGCAGTGAGTCGCTCCGTACAACTAATGAAAAACTGTTTTTT
d_gene: .
v_gene: TRBV10-2
j_gene: TRBJ1-4
abundance: .

CDR3aa: CASSVEGSPNQPQHF
CDR3nt: TGTGCCAGCAGCGTAGAAGGTTCCCCTAATCAGCCCCAGCATTTT
d_gene: .
v_gene: TRBV27
j_gene: TRBJ1-5
abundance: .

CDR3aa: CASSPGWRAGDEQYF
CDR3nt: TGTGCCAGCAGTCCAGGGTGGAGGGCGGGGGACGAGCAGTACTTC
d_gene: TRBD2
v_gene: TRBV27
j_gene: TRBJ2-7
abundance: .

CDR3aa: CASSYRQVNEKLFF
CDR3nt: TGTGCCAGCAGTTACAGGCAGGTTAATGAAAAACTGTTTTTT
d_gene: .
v_gene: TRBV6-5
j_gene: TRBJ1-4
abundance: .

CDR3aa: CASSETGEAFF
CDR3nt: TGTGCCAGCAGCGAGACAGGGGAAGCTTTCTTT
d_gene: TRBD1
v_gene: TRBV7-9
j_gene: TRBJ1-1
abundance: .

CDR3aa: CASRRRDPEANEQFF
CDR3nt: TGTGCCAGCAGGCGTAGAGATCCGGAGGCCAATGAGCAGTTCTTC
d_gene: .
v_gene: TRBV6-6
j_gene: TRBJ2-1
abundance: .

CDR3aa: CASSVLAGEREDGDTQYF
CDR3nt: TGCGCCAGCAGCGTCCTAGCGGGAGAGAGGGAGGATGGGGATACGCAGTATTTT
d_gene: TRBD2
v_gene: TRBV5-1
j_gene: TRBJ2-3
abundance: .

CDR3aa: CASSVDIVSLAKNIQYF
CDR3nt: TGCGCCAGCAGCGTGGACATCGTCTCCCTGGCCAAAAACATTCAGTACTTC
d_gene: .
v_gene: TRBV4-1
j_gene: TRBJ2-4
abundance: .

CDR3aa: CASSFQGSFLVGGYTF
CDR3nt: TGTGCCAGCAGCTTTCAGGGGAGTTTTCTGGTCGGTGGCTACACCTTC
d_gene: .
v_gene: TRBV7-9
j_gene: TRBJ1-2
abundance: .

CDR3aa: CASSSRDFPYEQYF
CDR3nt: TGTGCCAGCAGCTCCCGGGACTTCCCCTACGAGCAGTACTTC
d_gene: .
v_gene: TRBV28
j_gene: TRBJ2-7
abundance: .

CDR3aa: CSVERQGAYTEAFF
CDR3nt: TGCAGCGTTGAACGCCAGGGGGCATACACTGAAGCTTTCTTT
d_gene: TRBD1
v_gene: TRBV29-1
j_gene: TRBJ1-1
abundance: .

CDR3aa: CASRSRGGVEQFF
CDR3nt: TGTGCCAGTAGATCCCGGGGGGGAGTTGAGCAGTTCTTC
d_gene: TRBD2
v_gene: TRBV19
j_gene: TRBJ2-1
abundance: .

CDR3aa: CASSPGPNYNEQFF
CDR3nt: TGTGCCAGCAGCCCAGGGCCTAATTACAATGAGCAGTTCTTC
d_gene: .
v_gene: TRBV7-9
j_gene: TRBJ2-1
abundance: .

CDR3aa: CASRPADIEAFF
CDR3nt: TGTGCCAGCAGGCCAGCGGACATTGAAGCTTTCTTT
d_gene: .
v_gene: TRBV7-9
j_gene: TRBJ1-1
abundance: once

CDR3aa: CASSLGGTSSYEQYF
CDR3nt: TGTGCCAGCAGCTTAGGAGGGACTAGTTCCTACGAGCAGTACTTC
d_gene: TRBD2
v_gene: TRBV7-2
j_gene: TRBJ2-7
abundance: .

CDR3aa: CASSLLGGLEDYGYTF
CDR3nt: TGTGCCAGCAGCCTACTCGGGGGTCTCGAGGACTATGGCTACACCTTC
d_gene: .
v_gene: TRBV7-9
j_gene: TRBJ1-2
abundance: .

CDR3aa: CAWNDYRDGDYEQYF
CDR3nt: TGTGCCTGGAACGACTACCGGGACGGAGACTACGAGCAGTACTTC
d_gene: .
v_gene: TRBV30
j_gene: TRBJ2-7
abundance: .

CDR3aa: CASSVRAGDPTGELFF
CDR3nt: TGTGCCAGCAGTGTAAGAGCGGGAGACCCCACCGGGGAGCTGTTTTTT
d_gene: TRBD2
v_gene: TRBV2
j_gene: TRBJ2-2
abundance: once

CDR3aa: CATRTEVNTGELFF
CDR3nt: TGTGCCACCCGAACAGAAGTGAACACCGGGGAGCTGTTTTTT
d_gene: .
v_gene: TRBV5-5
j_gene: TRBJ2-2
abundance: .

CDR3aa: CASSYGQGRNYGYTF
CDR3nt: TGTGCCAGCAGCTACGGACAGGGTAGGAACTATGGCTACACCTTC
d_gene: TRBD1
v_gene: TRBV9
j_gene: TRBJ1-2
abundance: .

CDR3aa: CASRGGNNEKLFF
CDR3nt: TGTGCCAGCAGGGGTGGGAATAATGAAAAACTGTTTTTT
d_gene: .
v_gene: TRBV27
j_gene: TRBJ1-4
abundance: .

CDR3aa: CASSWAGGSFGEQYF
CDR3nt: TGTGCCAGCAGTTGGGCCGGGGGGAGTTTCGGCGAGCAGTACTTC
d_gene: TRBD2
v_gene: TRBV7-6
j_gene: TRBJ2-7
abundance: .

CDR3aa: CATSVRSDSTYEQYF
CDR3nt: TGTGCCACCAGCGTCAGATCCGACAGCACCTACGAGCAGTACTTC
d_gene: .
v_gene: TRBV15
j_gene: TRBJ2-7
abundance: few

CDR3aa: CASREFTLGQGANPLYGYTF
CDR3nt: TGTGCCAGCAGAGAATTTACCTTAGGACAGGGGGCTAATCCGCTCTATGGCTACACCTTC
d_gene: TRBD1
v_gene: TRBV6-1
j_gene: TRBJ1-2
abundance: .

CDR3aa: CASSLYPDTQYF
CDR3nt: TGTGCCAGCAGCTTATACCCAGATACGCAGTATTTT
d_gene: .
v_gene: TRBV7-8
j_gene: TRBJ2-3
abundance: .

CDR3aa: CASSSVGGTEAFF
CDR3nt: TGTGCCAGCAGCTCCGTGGGGGGCACTGAAGCTTTCTTT
d_gene: .
v_gene: TRBV13
j_gene: TRBJ1-1
abundance: .

CDR3aa: CASSLNWGRVHNEQFF
CDR3nt: TGTGCCAGCAGCCTAAATTGGGGGCGGGTACACAATGAGCAGTTCTTC
d_gene: .
v_gene: TRBV7-2
j_gene: TRBJ2-1
abundance: once

CDR3aa: CASSPYTSGFEQFF
CDR3nt: TGTGCCAGCAGCCCCTACACTAGCGGGTTTGAGCAGTTCTTC
d_gene: TRBD2
v_gene: TRBV6-5
j_gene: TRBJ2-1
abundance: .

CDR3aa: CASSIREAHDQPQHF
CDR3nt: TGTGCCAGTAGTATCAGGGAAGCGCATGATCAGCCCCAGCATTTT
d_gene: .
v_gene: TRBV19
j_gene: TRBJ1-5
abundance: few

CDR3aa: CASMSATGELFF
CDR3nt: TGTGCCAGCATGAGTGCCACCGGGGAGCTGTTTTTT
d_gene: .
v_gene: TRBV2
j_gene: TRBJ2-2
abundance: .

CDR3aa: CASSVEVGGQGEAFF
CDR3nt: TGTGCCAGCAGCGTAGAAGTAGGGGGGCAAGGTGAAGCTTTCTTT
d_gene: .
v_gene: TRBV9
j_gene: TRBJ1-1
abundance: once

CDR3aa: CASSPPRVSGADTQYF
CDR3nt: TGTGCCAGCAGCCCCCCTCGGGTGAGCGGGGCAGATACGCAGTATTTT
d_gene: TRBD2
v_gene: TRBV11-2
j_gene: TRBJ2-3
abundance: .

CDR3aa: CASSVGHLGYEQYF
CDR3nt: TGTGCCAGCAGCGTAGGACACCTCGGGTACGAGCAGTACTTC
d_gene: .
v_gene: TRBV9
j_gene: TRBJ2-7
abundance: once

CDR3aa: CASSLAGPSYEQYF
CDR3nt: TGTGCCAGCAGCTTGGCGGGGCCCTCCTACGAGCAGTACTTC
d_gene: .
v_gene: TRBV5-6
j_gene: TRBJ2-7
abundance: .

CDR3aa: CASSVAIGDREGYTGELFF
CDR3nt: TGTGCCAGCAGCGTAGCAATCGGAGACAGGGAAGGGTACACCGGGGAGCTGTTTTTT
d_gene: TRBD1
v_gene: TRBV9
j_gene: TRBJ2-2
abundance: .

CDR3aa: CASSLGTYLSGANVLTF
CDR3nt: TGCGCCAGCAGCCTTGGGACTTACCTCTCTGGGGCCAACGTCCTGACTTTC
d_gene: .
v_gene: TRBV4-3
j_gene: TRBJ2-6
abundance: once

CDR3aa: CASSPGTWEAFF
CDR3nt: TGTGCCAGCAGCCCCGGAACATGGGAAGCTTTCTTT
d_gene: .
v_gene: TRBV7-2
j_gene: TRBJ1-1
abundance: .

CDR3aa: CASSVGPLSGSHYEQYF
CDR3nt: TGTGCCAGCAGCGTGGGACCTCTCTCCGGGTCCCACTACGAGCAGTACTTC
d_gene: .
v_gene: TRBV21-1
j_gene: TRBJ2-7
abundance: .

CDR3aa: CASSLNWARAANYGYTF
CDR3nt: TGCGCCAGCAGCTTAAACTGGGCCAGGGCGGCTAACTATGGCTACACCTTC
d_gene: .
v_gene: TRBV4-1
j_gene: TRBJ1-2
abundance: .

CDR3aa: CSVTATGRYDYGYTF
CDR3nt: TGCAGCGTCACCGCCACAGGGAGATACGACTATGGCTACACCTTC
d_gene: .
v_gene: TRBV29-1
j_gene: TRBJ1-2
abundance: .

CDR3aa: CASSEQRGGSYNEQFF
CDR3nt: TGTGCCAGCAGTGAACAGCGGGGGGGCTCCTACAATGAGCAGTTCTTC
d_gene: TRBD2
v_gene: TRBV6-1
j_gene: TRBJ2-1
abundance: once

CDR3aa: CASSANYNSPLHF
CDR3nt: TGTGCCAGCAGCGCTAATTATAATTCACCCCTCCACTTT
d_gene: .
v_gene: TRBV11-2
j_gene: TRBJ1-6
abundance: .

CDR3aa: CASSVDPGAGGISGYTF
CDR3nt: TGCGCCAGCAGCGTAGACCCTGGGGCAGGGGGCATTTCTGGCTACACCTTC
d_gene: TRBD1
v_gene: TRBV5-1
j_gene: TRBJ1-2
abundance: .

CDR3aa: CASSPEDRSARAQYF
CDR3nt: TGCGCCAGCAGCCCAGAGGACAGATCCGCTCGGGCCCAGTACTTC
d_gene: .
v_gene: TRBV4-1
j_gene: TRBJ2-5
abundance: .

CDR3aa: CASSQDLLAGGQTFTDTQYF
CDR3nt: TGCGCCAGCAGCCAAGATCTTCTAGCGGGAGGCCAGACTTTCACAGATACGCAGTATTTT
d_gene: TRBD2
v_gene: TRBV4-1
j_gene: TRBJ2-3
abundance: .

CDR3aa: CASSLSGLPYEQYF
CDR3nt: TGTGCCAGCAGCTTAAGCGGGCTACCCTACGAGCAGTACTTC
d_gene: .
v_gene: TRBV13
j_gene: TRBJ2-7
abundance: .

CDR3aa: CSVTGGQDTQYF
CDR3nt: TGCAGCGTTACTGGGGGCCAAGATACGCAGTATTTT
d_gene: .
v_gene: TRBV29-1
j_gene: TRBJ2-3
abundance: .

CDR3aa: CASSLSGSEQYF
CDR3nt: TGTGCCAGCAGCTTGTCGGGTAGCGAGCAGTACTTC
d_gene: .
v_gene: TRBV5-4
j_gene: TRBJ2-7
abundance: .

CDR3aa: CAIRAEERNEQFF
CDR3nt: TGTGCCATCAGAGCGGAAGAAAGGAATGAGCAGTTCTTC
d_gene: .
v_gene: TRBV10-3
j_gene: TRBJ2-1
abundance: .

CDR3aa: CASHYQGTPLHF
CDR3nt: TGTGCCAGCCACTACCAGGGGACACCCCTCCACTTT
d_gene: .
v_gene: TRBV7-9
j_gene: TRBJ1-6
abundance: .

CDR3aa: CASSDPGGDGTGELFF
CDR3nt: TGCGCCAGCAGTGATCCAGGGGGCGATGGCACCGGGGAGCTGTTTTTT
d_gene: TRBD1
v_gene: TRBV10-2
j_gene: TRBJ2-2
abundance: .

CDR3aa: CASSSLAVSSYEQYF
CDR3nt: TGCGCCAGCAGCTCCCTAGCTGTAAGCTCCTACGAGCAGTACTTC
d_gene: .
v_gene: TRBV5-1
j_gene: TRBJ2-7
abundance: .

CDR3aa: CASSLDLRSLNTIYF
CDR3nt: TGTGCCAGCAGCTTAGATCTCAGGAGCCTAAACACCATATATTTT
d_gene: .
v_gene: TRBV11-2
j_gene: TRBJ1-3
abundance: .

CDR3aa: CASSQDPDGGYEQYF
CDR3nt: TGCGCCAGCAGCCAAGACCCGGACGGAGGGTACGAGCAGTACTTC
d_gene: .
v_gene: TRBV4-1
j_gene: TRBJ2-7
abundance: once

CDR3aa: CASSDELAGGYEQYF
CDR3nt: TGCGCCAGCAGCGATGAACTAGCGGGAGGGTACGAGCAGTACTTC
d_gene: TRBD2
v_gene: TRBV4-3
j_gene: TRBJ2-7
abundance: .

CDR3aa: CAISGRTGGIWSYGYTF
CDR3nt: TGTGCCATCAGTGGAAGGACGGGAGGGATTTGGAGCTATGGCTACACCTTC
d_gene: .
v_gene: TRBV10-3
j_gene: TRBJ1-2
abundance: .

CDR3aa: CASSQVGTMNTEAFF
CDR3nt: TGCGCCAGCAGCCAAGTTGGGACCATGAACACTGAAGCTTTCTTT
d_gene: .
v_gene: TRBV4-1
j_gene: TRBJ1-1
abundance: .

CDR3aa: CASSLWTSGSYEQYF
CDR3nt: TGTGCCAGCAGTTTGTGGACTAGCGGTTCCTACGAGCAGTACTTC
d_gene: TRBD2
v_gene: TRBV27
j_gene: TRBJ2-7
abundance: .

CDR3aa: CASRPDPRYEQYF
CDR3nt: TGCGCCAGCCGCCCCGACCCCCGCTACGAGCAGTACTTC
d_gene: .
v_gene: TRBV5-1
j_gene: TRBJ2-7
abundance: .